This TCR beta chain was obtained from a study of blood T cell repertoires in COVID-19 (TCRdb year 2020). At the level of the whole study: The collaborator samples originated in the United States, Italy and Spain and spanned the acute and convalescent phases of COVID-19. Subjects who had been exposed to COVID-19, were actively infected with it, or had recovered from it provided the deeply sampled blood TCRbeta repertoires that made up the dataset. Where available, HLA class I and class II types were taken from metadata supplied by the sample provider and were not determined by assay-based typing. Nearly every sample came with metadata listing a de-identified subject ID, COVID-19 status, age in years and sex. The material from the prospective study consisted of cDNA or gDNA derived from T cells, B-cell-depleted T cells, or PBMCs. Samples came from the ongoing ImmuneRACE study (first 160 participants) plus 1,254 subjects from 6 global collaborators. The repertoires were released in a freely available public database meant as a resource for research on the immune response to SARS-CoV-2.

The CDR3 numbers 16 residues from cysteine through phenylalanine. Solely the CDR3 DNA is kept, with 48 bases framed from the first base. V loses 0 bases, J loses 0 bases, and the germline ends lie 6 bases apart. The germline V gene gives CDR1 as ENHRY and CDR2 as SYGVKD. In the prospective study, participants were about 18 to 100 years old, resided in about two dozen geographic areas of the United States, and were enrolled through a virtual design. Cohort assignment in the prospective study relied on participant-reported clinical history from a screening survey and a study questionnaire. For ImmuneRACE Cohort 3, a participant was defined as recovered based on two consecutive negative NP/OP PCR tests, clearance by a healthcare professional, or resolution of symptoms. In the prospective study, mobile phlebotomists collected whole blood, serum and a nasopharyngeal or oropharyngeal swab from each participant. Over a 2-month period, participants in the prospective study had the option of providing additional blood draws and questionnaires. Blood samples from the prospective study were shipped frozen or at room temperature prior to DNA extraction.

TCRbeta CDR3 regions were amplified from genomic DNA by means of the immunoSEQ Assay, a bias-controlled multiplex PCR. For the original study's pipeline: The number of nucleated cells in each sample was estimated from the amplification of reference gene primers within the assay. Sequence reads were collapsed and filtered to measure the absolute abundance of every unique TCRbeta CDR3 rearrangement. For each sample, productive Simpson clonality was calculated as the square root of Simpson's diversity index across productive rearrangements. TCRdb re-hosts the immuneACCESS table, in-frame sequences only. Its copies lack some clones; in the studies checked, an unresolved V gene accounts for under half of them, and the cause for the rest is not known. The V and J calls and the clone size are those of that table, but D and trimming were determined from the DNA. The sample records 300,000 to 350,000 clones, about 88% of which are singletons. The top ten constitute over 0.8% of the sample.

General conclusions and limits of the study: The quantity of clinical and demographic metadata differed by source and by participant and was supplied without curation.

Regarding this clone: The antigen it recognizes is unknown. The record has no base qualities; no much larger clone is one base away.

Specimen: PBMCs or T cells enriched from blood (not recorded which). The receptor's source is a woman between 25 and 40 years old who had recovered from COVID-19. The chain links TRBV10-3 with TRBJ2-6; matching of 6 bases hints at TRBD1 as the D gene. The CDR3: CAISESGGSGANVLTF. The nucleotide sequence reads TGTGCCATCAGTGAGTCAGGGGGCTCTGGGGCCAACGTCCTGACTTTC.